This T cell receptor (beta chain) is drawn from a study of cytomegalovirus exposure and HLA in healthy donors. The PCR employed 60 Vbeta primers together with 13 Jbeta primers. Here immunoSEQ multiplex PCR was the method, and the copy in TCRdb shows in-frame clones only, minus some. Of about 180,000 clones listed, 75% to 85% are singletons. Sequenced material: PBMCs. This TCR was sampled from a man younger than 35 in good health and CMV-seronegative.

CDR3 sequence: CASSKVEGAAGELFF. The CDR3 coding sequence is TGCGCCAGCAGCAAGGTGGAGGGGGCGGCCGGGGAGCTGTTTTTT. The rearrangement uses TRBV4-1 and TRBJ2-2, with a tentative D call TRBD1 (7 bases). The CDR3 consists of 15 residues. CDR1 and CDR2 (germline): MGHRA, YSYEKL. The V and J ends lost 5 bases and 6 bases respectively, with 16 bases between them.